The entry that follows covers one TCR beta chain sequence. Antigen: not known. Clones were sequenced by immunoSEQ multiplex PCR, and TCRdb holds only the in-frame ones, with some missing. In the table there are about 20,000 clones, roughly nine tenths of which are singletons. CDR1 and CDR2 (germline): SGHTA, FQGNSA. Unmatched junction bases numbered 3, after V lost 5 bases and J lost 2 bases. This CDR3 has 14 residues. This sample is part of a study of PD-1 blockade in classical Hodgkin lymphoma. The time point was: cycle 4 day 1 (C4D1), after more than five weeks of nivolumab. Brentuximab vedotin exposure varied, and every patient relapsed after autologous stem cell transplantation. PBMCs, once thawed, yielded CD8+ T cells isolated by magnetic negative selection. Study outcomes and limitations: Baseline diversity was lower in partial responders and progressors than complete responders.

The sample was CD8+ T cells from blood, taken before the fourth cycle of nivolumab. The receptor's source is a human donor with classical Hodgkin lymphoma. The chain recombines TRBV7-2 with TRBJ1-3; 7 bases are shared with TRBD1. The CDR3 bases are TGTGCCAGCAGCGGAGGGACAGCTGGAAACACCATATATTTT. This codes for CASSGGTAGNTIYF.